This passage covers 20 T cell receptor beta chains from one sample sequenced in a study of blood T cell repertoires in COVID-19. Generated by immunoSEQ multiplex PCR, the TCRdb table keeps only in-frame clones and is missing some. The sample lists about 150,000 clones, about 80% occurring once. The sample taken for sequencing was peripheral blood. The origin of the receptors is a woman aged 55-69 years with COVID-19, enrolled during active disease.

J is TRBJ2-1 and V is TRBV9, with D uncertain. CDR1 and CDR2 from the germline V gene are SGDLS and YYNGEE. The CDR3 has 14 amino acids. V was clipped by 0 bases and J by 4 bases, with 8 bases between them. The CDR3 nucleotides are TGTGCCAGCAGCGTAGCTTTCGGGTACAATGAGCAGTTCTTC. This encodes CASSVAFGYNEQFF.

The CDR3 sequence is CASSLGDRGDGYTF. CDR3 sequence (DNA): TGCGCCAGCAGCTTGGGGGACAGGGGAGATGGCTACACCTTC. The J gene is TRBJ1-2, the V gene TRBV5-1, with 10 bases aligning to TRBD1. Per the germline V gene, CDR1 is SGHRS and CDR2 is YFSETQ. Trimming took 0 bases from V and 6 from J; bases not matched to a gene: 2. The CDR3 is made up of 14 amino acids. Looking up the rest from reference TRBV5-1 and TRBJ1-2 gives the full variable domain: KAGVTQTPRYLIKTRGQQVTLSCSPISGHRSVSWYQQTPGQGLQFLFEYFSETQRNKGNFPGRFSGRQFSNSRSEMNVSTLELGDSALYLCASSLGDRGDGYTFGSGTRLTVV.

This sequence joins TRBV18 and TRBJ1-4; 9 bases are a match to TRBD1. CDR3 length: 16 residues. V shed 3 bases and J 7 bases; nucleotides not matched to a gene: 9. Germline loops: CDR1 KGHSH, CDR2 LQKENI. The DNA for the CDR3 is TGTGCCAGCTCACCCCTCGGGACAGGGATTGTTGAAAAACTGTTTTTT. Translation gives CASSPLGTGIVEKLFF.

The chain recombines TRBV5-1 with TRBJ2-1; D is possibly TRBD2 (6 bases). V was shortened by 4 bases and J by 4 bases, with 12 bases between the two germline ends. Germline CDR1 and CDR2: SGHRS and YFSETQ. The CDR3 covers 14 residues. CDR3 loop: CASSPGGSYNEQFF. The CDR3 DNA is TGCGCCAGCAGCCCCGGAGGGTCATACAATGAGCAGTTCTTC.

The V gene is TRBV6-1, the J gene TRBJ2-6; 7 bases map to TRBD2. The V gene's germline CDR1 is MNHNS and CDR2 SASEGT. CDR3 length: 16 amino acids. With V trimmed by 3 bases and J by 4 bases, 6 bases remained unmatched. The CDR3 reads CASSDGGRAGANVLTF. Here the CDR3 DNA reads TGTGCCAGCAGTGACGGTGGGAGGGCCGGGGCCAACGTCCTGACTTTC.

The chain is built from TRBV6-4 and TRBJ2-1; 10 bases are shared with TRBD1. The CDR3 covers 15 residues. CDR1 and CDR2 (germline): MRHNA, SNTAGT. V was pared by 6 bases and J by 7 bases, with 9 bases of the junction left unmatched. The CDR3: CASSDKPGQGNEQFF. The CDR3 bases are TGTGCCAGCAGCGATAAGCCGGGACAGGGGAATGAGCAGTTCTTC.

The chain has TRBV5-1 and TRBJ1-3; 7 bases agree with TRBD1. This CDR3 region has 15 residues. Trimming took 4 bases from V and 2 from J; bases not matched to a gene: 6. The V gene's germline CDR1 is SGHRS and CDR2 YFSETQ. Written as DNA, the CDR3 is TGCGCCAGCAGCAGCGAGACAGGGACTGGAAACACCATATATTTT. Translating gives CASSSETGTGNTIYF.

Note on this clone: One end of the junction fails to match germline, which may point to a read error. The identical CDR3 is also encoded by other nucleotide sequences in the sample. The chain links TRBV7-7 to TRBJ2-2; D may be TRBD1 (7 bases). In germline, CDR1 is SSHAT, CDR2 FNYEAQ (reference sequence). This CDR3 has 15 residues. The CDR3: CASSLARGDTGELFF. The CDR3 DNA follows: TGTGCTAGCAGCTTAGCCAGGGGGGACACCGGGGAGCTGTTTTTT.

This chain links TRBV10-2 with TRBJ1-4; 7 bases are shared with TRBD1. V lost 10 bases to trimming and J lost 6 bases; unmatched junction nucleotides: 2. There are 11 residues in the CDR3. Germline values: CDR1 WSHSY, CDR2 SAAADI. DNA of the CDR3: TGCGCCACTGGGACAGATGAAAAACTGTTTTTT. Translation: CATGTDEKLFF.

This rearrangement joins TRBV7-8 to TRBJ2-1, with a tentative D call TRBD1 (6 bases). This CDR3 has 13 amino acids. In germline, CDR1 is SGHVS, CDR2 FQNEAQ. V was shortened by 5 bases and J by 10 bases, with 15 bases between the two germline ends. The CDR3 DNA reads TGTGCCAGCAGCCCCCTCCAGGGGAAGGAGCAGTTCTTC. Translation gives CASSPLQGKEQFF. The complete variable domain, with remaining parts taken from reference TRBV7-8 and TRBJ2-1, reads GAGVSQSPRYKVAKRGQDVALRCDPISGHVSLFWYQQALGQGPEFLTYFQNEAQLDKSGLPSDRFFAERPEGSVSTLKIQRTQQEDSAVYLCASSPLQGKEQFFGPGTRLTVL.

The chain combines TRBV29-1 with TRBJ1-2; 12 bases are shared with TRBD1. Germline assignment: CDR1 SQVTM and CDR2 ANQGSEA. This CDR3 comprises 16 residues. V lost 2 bases and J lost 6; bases outside the gene matches: 10. The CDR3 loop reads CSVELGQGAIRNGYTF. The CDR3 DNA is TGCAGCGTTGAACTGGGACAGGGGGCGATTCGGAATGGCTACACCTTC.

The J gene is TRBJ2-3, the V gene TRBV5-1, with 7 bases identical to TRBD1. The V and J ends lost 4 bases and 4 bases, in that order; junction bases with no gene match: 6. This CDR3 comprises 14 residues. Germline V gene data show CDR1 as SGHRS and CDR2 as YFSETQ. CDR3 region: CASSHRQGADTQYF. The CDR3 DNA reads TGCGCCAGCAGCCACCGACAGGGAGCAGATACGCAGTATTTT.

The rearrangement joins TRBV11-3 to TRBJ2-2; 10 nucleotides match TRBD2. The V gene's germline CDR1 is SGHNT and CDR2 YENEEA. V lost 5 bases to trimming and J lost 4 bases; unmatched junction nucleotides: 7. The CDR3 contains 16 residues. CDR3 sequence: CASSTRLAGSTGELFF. DNA of the CDR3: TGTGCCAGCAGCACAAGACTAGCGGGTAGCACCGGGGAGCTGTTTTTT.

The gene calls are TRBV7-8 and TRBJ1-6, with 7 bases aligning to TRBD1. V gave up 5 bases and J gave up 12 bases; unmatched junction bases: 7. Germline lookup yields CDR1 SGHVS and CDR2 FQNEAQ. This CDR3 is 13 amino acids long. The CDR3 spells CASSARTGLPLHF. CDR3 sequence (DNA): TGTGCCAGCAGCGCGAGGACAGGTCTACCCCTCCACTTT.

The V and J genes are TRBV7-9 and TRBJ2-5; 13 positions match TRBD2. Unmatched junction bases numbered 4, after V lost 5 bases and J lost 4 bases. This CDR3 has 15 residues. Germline V gene lookup returns CDR1 SEHNR and CDR2 FQNEAQ (reference sequence). The CDR3 sequence: CASSRRLAGGETQYF. CDR3 nucleotides: TGTGCCAGCAGCCGAAGACTAGCGGGGGGAGAGACCCAGTACTTC.

V usage is TRBV12-5 and J usage is TRBJ2-3; D may be TRBD1 (5 bases). The length of the CDR3 is 15 residues. CDR1 and CDR2 (germline): LGHNT, FRNRAP. Trimming shortened V by 3 bases and J by 5 bases, and 15 bases separated the two germline ends. The CDR3 nucleotides read TGTGCTAGTGGTTTTGCCAGGGTTAATCGAGATACGCAGTATTTT. Translated, it gives CASGFARVNRDTQYF.

The rearrangement uses TRBV5-1 and TRBJ2-5; the D gene is possibly TRBD1 (6 bases). The CDR3 extends over 15 amino acids. Per the germline V gene, CDR1 is SGHRS and CDR2 is YFSETQ. V shed 4 bases and J shed 2 bases, with 15 bases lying between them. CDR3 bases: TGCGCCAGCAGCCTGCAGGGGTGGGGGCAAGAGACCCAGTACTTC. It encodes CASSLQGWGQETQYF.

A remark on this clone: The same CDR3 can be traced to other DNA sequences in this sample. The chain couples TRBV7-9 to TRBJ1-6; no reliable D call. Germline values: CDR1 SEHNR, CDR2 FQNEAQ (reference sequence). The CDR3 length is 15 residues. Deletions cut 3 bases from V and 0 bases from J, with 6 bases between. The chain's CDR3 is CASSFGSSYNSPLHF. The DNA for the CDR3 is TGTGCCAGCAGCTTTGGGAGCTCCTATAATTCACCCCTCCACTTT.

The chain couples TRBV12-5 to TRBJ2-4, with D perhaps TRBD1 (6 bases). The V end lost 3 bases, the J end lost 12 bases, and 12 bases lay between the germline ends. In germline, CDR1 is LGHNT, CDR2 FRNRAP. CDR3 length: 12 residues. CDR3 DNA sequence: TGTGCTAGTGGTTTAGAGACAGGCCGTCAGTACTTC. Residues: CASGLETGRQYF.

The V and J genes are TRBV7-9 and TRBJ1-5; D call uncertain. This CDR3 is built from 14 residues. Per germline, CDR1 SEHNR and CDR2 FQNEAQ (reference sequence). Trimming removed 1 base at V and 4 bases at J, with 8 bases between. CDR3 DNA: TGTGCCAGCAGCTTAGGGCAGTCAAATCAGCCCCAGCATTTT. Translating it yields CASSLGQSNQPQHF.